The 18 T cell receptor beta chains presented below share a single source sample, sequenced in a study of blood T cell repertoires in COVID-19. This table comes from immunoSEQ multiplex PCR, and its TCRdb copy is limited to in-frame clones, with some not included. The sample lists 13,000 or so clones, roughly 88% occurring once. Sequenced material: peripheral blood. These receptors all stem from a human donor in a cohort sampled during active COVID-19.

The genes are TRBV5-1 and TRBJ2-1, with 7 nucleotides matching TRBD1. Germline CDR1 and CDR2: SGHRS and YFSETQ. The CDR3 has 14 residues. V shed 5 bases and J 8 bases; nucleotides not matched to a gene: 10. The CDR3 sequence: CASRQGTKPDEQFF. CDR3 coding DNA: TGCGCCAGCAGACAGGGGACGAAGCCAGATGAGCAGTTCTTC.

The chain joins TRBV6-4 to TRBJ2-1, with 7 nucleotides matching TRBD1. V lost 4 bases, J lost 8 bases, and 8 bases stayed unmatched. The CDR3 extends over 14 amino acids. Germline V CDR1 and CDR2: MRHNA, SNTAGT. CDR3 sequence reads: CASSGEGGKDEQFF. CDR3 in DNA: TGTGCCAGCAGTGGGGAAGGGGGCAAGGATGAGCAGTTCTTC.

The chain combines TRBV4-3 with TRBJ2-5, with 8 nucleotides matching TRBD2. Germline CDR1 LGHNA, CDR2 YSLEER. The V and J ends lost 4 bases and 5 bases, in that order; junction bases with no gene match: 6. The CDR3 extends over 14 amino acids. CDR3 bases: TGCGCCAGCAGCCTAGCGGGGCCGGGGGAGACCCAGTACTTC. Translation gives CASSLAGPGETQYF.

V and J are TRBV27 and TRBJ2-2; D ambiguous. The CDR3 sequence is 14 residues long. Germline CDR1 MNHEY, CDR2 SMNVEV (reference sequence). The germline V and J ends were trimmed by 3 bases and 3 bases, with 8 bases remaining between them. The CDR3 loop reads CASSFSLYTGELFF. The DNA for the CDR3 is TGTGCCAGCAGTTTCAGTCTTTACACCGGGGAGCTGTTTTTT.

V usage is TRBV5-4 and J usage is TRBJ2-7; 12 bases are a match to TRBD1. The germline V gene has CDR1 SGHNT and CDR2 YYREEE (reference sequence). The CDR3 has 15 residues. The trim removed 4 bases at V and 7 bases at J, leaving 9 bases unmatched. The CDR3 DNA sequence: TGTGCCAGCAGCACCTGGGACAGGGGGCTCGGTGAGCAGTACTTC. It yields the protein CASSTWDRGLGEQYF.

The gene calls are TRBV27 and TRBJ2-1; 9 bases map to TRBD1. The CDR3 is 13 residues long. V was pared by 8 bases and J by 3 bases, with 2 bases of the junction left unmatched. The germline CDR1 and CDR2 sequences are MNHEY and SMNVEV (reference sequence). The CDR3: CASGTGLYNEQFF. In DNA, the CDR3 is TGTGCCAGCGGGACAGGGCTCTACAATGAGCAGTTCTTC.

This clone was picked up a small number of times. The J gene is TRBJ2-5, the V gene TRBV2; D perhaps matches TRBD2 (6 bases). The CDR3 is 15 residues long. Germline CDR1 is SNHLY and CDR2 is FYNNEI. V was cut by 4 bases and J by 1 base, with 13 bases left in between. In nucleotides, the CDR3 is TGTGCCAGCAGTGGGGACGCGGGGCCCCAAGAGACCCAGTACTTC. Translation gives CASSGDAGPQETQYF.

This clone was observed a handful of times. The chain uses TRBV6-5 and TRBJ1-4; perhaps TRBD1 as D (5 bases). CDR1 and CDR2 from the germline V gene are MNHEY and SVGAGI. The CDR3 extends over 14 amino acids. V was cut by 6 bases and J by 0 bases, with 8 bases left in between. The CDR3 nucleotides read TGTGCCAGCAGGGAGACAGCAACTAATGAAAAACTGTTTTTT. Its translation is CASRETATNEKLFF.

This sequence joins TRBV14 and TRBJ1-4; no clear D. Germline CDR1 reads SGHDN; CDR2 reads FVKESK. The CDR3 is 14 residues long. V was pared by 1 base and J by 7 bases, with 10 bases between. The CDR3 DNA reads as TGTGCCAGCAGCCAAGGAGCCCGAAGTGAAAAACTGTTTTTT. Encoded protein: CASSQGARSEKLFF.

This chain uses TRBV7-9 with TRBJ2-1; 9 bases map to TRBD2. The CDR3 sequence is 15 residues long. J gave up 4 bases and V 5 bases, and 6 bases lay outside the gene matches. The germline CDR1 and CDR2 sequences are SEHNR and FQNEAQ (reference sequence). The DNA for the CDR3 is TGTGCCAGCAGCCCCGGGCGGGGGGGTTACAATGAGCAGTTCTTC. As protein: CASSPGRGGYNEQFF.

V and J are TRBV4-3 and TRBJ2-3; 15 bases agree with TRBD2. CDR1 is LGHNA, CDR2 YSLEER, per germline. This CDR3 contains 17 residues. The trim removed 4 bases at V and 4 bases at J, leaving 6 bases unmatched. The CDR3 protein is CASSRGLAGGGADTQYF. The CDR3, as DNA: TGCGCCAGCAGCCGGGGACTAGCGGGGGGCGGTGCAGATACGCAGTATTTT.

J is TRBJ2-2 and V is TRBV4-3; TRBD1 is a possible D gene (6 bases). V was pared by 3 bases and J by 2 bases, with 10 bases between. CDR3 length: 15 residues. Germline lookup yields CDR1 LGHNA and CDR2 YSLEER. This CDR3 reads CASSQNRDNTGELFF. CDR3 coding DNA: TGCGCCAGCAGCCAGAACAGGGACAACACCGGGGAGCTGTTTTTT.

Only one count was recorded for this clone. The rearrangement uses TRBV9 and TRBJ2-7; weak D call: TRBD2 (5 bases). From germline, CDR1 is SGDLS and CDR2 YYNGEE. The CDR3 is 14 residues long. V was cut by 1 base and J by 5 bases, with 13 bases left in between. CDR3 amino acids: CASSVRWEFHEQYF. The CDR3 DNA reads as TGTGCCAGCAGCGTAAGATGGGAGTTCCACGAGCAGTACTTC.

The CDR3 DNA sequence: TGTGCCAGTAGTGTAATGGAGGGTTTCAGCTCTGGAAACACCATATATTTT. This codes for CASSVMEGFSSGNTIYF. This chain joins TRBV19 and TRBJ1-3; D is uncertain. The germline V gene has CDR1 LNHDA and CDR2 SQIVND (reference sequence). The CDR3 contains 17 residues. Trimming pared 5 bases from V and 0 bases from J, leaving 17 bases between.

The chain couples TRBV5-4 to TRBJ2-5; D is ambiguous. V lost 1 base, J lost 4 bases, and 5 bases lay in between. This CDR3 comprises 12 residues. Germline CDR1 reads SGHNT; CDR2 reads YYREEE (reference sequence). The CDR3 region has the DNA TGTGCCAGCAGCTTGTACAGAGAGACCCAGTACTTC. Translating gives CASSLYRETQYF.

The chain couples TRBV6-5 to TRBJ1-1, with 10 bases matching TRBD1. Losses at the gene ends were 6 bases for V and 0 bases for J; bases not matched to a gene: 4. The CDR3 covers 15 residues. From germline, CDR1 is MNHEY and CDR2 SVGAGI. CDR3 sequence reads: CASSRDRGMNTEAFF. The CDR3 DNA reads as TGTGCCAGCAGCAGGGACAGGGGCATGAACACTGAAGCTTTCTTT.

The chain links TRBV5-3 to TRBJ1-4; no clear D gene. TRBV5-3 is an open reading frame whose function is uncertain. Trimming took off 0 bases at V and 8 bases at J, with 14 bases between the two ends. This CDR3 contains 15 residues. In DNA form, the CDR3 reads TGTGCCAGAAGCTTGGTGCCAGGCGAAAGGGAAAAACTGTTTTTT. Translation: CARSLVPGEREKLFF.

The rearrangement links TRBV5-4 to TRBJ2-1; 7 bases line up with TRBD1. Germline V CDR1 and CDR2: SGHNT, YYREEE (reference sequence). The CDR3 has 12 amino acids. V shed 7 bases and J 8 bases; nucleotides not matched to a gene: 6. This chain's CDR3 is CASGRQGYEQFF. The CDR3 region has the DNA TGTGCCAGCGGACGACAGGGCTATGAGCAGTTCTTC.